The sequence of this T cell receptor beta chain was determined in a study of blood T cell repertoires in COVID-19. The wider study: Whether acute or convalescent, the COVID-19 samples came from the United States, Italy and Spain. The cDNA or gDNA used as material had been derived from T cells, B-cell-depleted T cells, or PBMCs.

From germline, CDR1 is SNHLY and CDR2 FYNNEI. The CDR3 totals 14 residues. As to this clone: One junction end does not reproduce the germline sequence, and a read error may be involved.

Original analysis: Researchers report that nucleated cell counts were estimated from reference gene primer amplification. Assay used: immunoSEQ multiplex PCR; TCRdb lists only in-frame clones, some missing. From that table come the V and J calls and clone size; the DNA was used to work out D and trimming. The table lists 200,000 or so clones, roughly 84% of them singletons. The chain carries TRBV2 and TRBJ2-2; D perhaps matches TRBD2 (5 bases). This TCR was recovered from a human donor in a cohort sampled during active COVID-19. The sequencing sample was made of peripheral blood. Here the CDR3 reads CASNERSGAGELFF. The CDR3 bases are TGTGCCAGCAATGAAAGGTCCGGGGCCGGGGAGCTGTTTTTT.